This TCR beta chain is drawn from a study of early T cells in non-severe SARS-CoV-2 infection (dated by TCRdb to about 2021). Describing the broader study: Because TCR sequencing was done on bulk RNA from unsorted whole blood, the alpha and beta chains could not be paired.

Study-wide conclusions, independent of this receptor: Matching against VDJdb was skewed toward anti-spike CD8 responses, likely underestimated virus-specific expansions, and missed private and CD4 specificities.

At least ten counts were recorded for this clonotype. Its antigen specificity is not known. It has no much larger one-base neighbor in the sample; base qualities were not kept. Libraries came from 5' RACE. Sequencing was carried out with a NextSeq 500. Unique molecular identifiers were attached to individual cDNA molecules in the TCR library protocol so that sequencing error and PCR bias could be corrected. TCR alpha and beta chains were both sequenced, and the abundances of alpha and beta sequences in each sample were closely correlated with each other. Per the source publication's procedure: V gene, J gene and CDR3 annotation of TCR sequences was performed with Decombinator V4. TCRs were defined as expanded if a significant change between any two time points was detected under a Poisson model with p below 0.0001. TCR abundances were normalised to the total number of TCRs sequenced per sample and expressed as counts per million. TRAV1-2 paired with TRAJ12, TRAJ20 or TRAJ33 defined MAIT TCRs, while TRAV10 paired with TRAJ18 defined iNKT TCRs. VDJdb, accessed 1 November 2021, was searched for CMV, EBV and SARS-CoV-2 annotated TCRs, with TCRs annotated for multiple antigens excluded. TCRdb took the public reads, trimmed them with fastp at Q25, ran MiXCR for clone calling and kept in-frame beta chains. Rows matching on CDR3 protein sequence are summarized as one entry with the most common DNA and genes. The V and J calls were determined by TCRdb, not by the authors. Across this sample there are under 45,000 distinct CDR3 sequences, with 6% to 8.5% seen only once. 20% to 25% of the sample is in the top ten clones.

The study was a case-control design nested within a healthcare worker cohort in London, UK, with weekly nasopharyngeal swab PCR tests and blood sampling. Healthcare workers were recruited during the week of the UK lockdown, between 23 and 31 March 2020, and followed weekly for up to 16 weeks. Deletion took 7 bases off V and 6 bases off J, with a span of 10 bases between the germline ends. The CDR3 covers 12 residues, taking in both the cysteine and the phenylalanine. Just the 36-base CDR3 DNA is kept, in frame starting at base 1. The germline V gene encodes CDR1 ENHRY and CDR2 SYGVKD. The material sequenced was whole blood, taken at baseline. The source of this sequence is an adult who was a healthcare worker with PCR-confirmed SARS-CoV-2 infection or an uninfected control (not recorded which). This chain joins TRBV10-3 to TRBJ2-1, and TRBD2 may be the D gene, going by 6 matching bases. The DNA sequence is TGTGCCATCAAGGACGGGGGCAATGAGCAGTTCTTC. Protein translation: CAIKDGGNEQFF.